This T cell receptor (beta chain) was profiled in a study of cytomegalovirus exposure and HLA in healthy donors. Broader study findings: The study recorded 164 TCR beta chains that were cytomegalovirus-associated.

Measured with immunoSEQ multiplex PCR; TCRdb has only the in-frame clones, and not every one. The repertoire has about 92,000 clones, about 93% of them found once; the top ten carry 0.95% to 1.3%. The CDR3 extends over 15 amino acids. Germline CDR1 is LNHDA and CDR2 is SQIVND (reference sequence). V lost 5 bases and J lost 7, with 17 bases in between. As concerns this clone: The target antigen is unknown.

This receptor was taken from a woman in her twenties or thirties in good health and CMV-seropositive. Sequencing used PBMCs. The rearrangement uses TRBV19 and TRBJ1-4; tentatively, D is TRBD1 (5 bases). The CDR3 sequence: CASSPDRGVGEKLFF. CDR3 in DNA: TGTGCCAGTAGTCCCGACAGAGGAGTAGGTGAAAAACTGTTTTTT.